The present T cell receptor (beta chain) was sequenced within a study of CD8+ T cells in alopecia areata. About the study: The authors scored treated patients' severity by affected scalp percentage. Study results and caveats: Among patients, TCR sharing was less clear than in mice, a difference possibly due in part to HLA diversity in the patient population. In lesional scalp, particularly from alopecia totalis/universalis, clonality was higher than in normal scalp.

Note on this clone: Its cognate antigen is unknown.

Treatment defined: oral pan-JAK inhibitor, 5-10 mg twice daily. TCR sequencing used cDNA made by reverse transcription of extracted RNA. Here immunoSEQ multiplex PCR was the method, and the copy in TCRdb shows in-frame clones only, minus some. The table records around 300,000 clones, roughly 60% of them present only once. Germline assignment: CDR1 GTSNPN and CDR2 SVGIG (reference sequence). V was clipped by 3 bases and J by 3 bases, with 6 bases between them. This CDR3 is 11 amino acids long. The sample consisted of CD4+ T cells sorted from blood, taken around week 54, from a patient treated with tofacitinib. This chain joins TRBV30 and TRBJ2-7; D ambiguous. The clonotype was recovered from a human donor with alopecia areata. The CDR3 DNA reads TGTGCCTGGAGCCGAGTCTACGAGCAGTACTTC. It specifies CAWSRVYEQYF.